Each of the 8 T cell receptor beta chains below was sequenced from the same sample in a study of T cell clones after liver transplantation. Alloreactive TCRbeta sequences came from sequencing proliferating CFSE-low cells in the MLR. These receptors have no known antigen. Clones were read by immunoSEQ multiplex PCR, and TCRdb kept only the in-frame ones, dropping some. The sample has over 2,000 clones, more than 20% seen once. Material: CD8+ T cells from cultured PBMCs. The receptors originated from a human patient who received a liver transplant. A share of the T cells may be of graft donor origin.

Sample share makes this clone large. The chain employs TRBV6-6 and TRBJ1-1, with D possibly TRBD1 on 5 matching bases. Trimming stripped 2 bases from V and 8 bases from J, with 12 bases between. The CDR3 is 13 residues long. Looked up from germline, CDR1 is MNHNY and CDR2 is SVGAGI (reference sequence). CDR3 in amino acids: CASSYVGGLEAFF. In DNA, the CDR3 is TGTGCCAGCAGTTACGTCGGGGGTTTGGAAGCTTTCTTT.

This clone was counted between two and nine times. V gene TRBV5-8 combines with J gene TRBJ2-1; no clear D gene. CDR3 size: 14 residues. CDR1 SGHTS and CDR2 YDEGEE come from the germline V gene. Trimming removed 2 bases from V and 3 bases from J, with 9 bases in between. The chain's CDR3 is CASSFGRVYNEQFF. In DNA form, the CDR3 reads TGTGCCAGCAGCTTCGGCAGAGTCTACAATGAGCAGTTCTTC.

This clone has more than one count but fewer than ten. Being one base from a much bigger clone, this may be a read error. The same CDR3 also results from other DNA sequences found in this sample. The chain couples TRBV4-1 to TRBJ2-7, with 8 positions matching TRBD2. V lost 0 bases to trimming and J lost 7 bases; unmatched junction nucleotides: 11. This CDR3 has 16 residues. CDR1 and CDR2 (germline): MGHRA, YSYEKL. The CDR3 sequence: CASSQEASGRRWEQYF. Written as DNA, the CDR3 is TGCGCCAGCAGCCAAGAGGCAAGCGGGAGAAGGTGGGAGCAGTACTTC.

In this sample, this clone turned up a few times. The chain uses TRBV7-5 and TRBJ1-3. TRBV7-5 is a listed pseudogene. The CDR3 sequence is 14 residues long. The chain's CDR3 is CASSLENYGNTIYF. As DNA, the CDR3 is TGTGCCAGCAGCTTAGAAAATTATGGAAACACCATATATTTT.

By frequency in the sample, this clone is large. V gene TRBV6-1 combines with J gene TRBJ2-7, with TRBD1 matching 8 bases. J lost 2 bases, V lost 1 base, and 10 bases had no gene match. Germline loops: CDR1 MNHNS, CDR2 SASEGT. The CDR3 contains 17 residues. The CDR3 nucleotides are TGTGCCAGCAGTGAAGTAGTCCCGGGACAGGAACCCTACGAGCAGTACTTC. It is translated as CASSEVVPGQEPYEQYF.

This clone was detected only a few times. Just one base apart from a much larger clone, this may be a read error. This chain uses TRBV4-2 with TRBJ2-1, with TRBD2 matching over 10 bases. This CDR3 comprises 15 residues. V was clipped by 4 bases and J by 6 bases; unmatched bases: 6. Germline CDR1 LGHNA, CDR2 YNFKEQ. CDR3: CASSPAGGLGNEQFF. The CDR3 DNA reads TGTGCCAGCAGCCCAGCGGGAGGGTTGGGCAATGAGCAGTTCTTC.

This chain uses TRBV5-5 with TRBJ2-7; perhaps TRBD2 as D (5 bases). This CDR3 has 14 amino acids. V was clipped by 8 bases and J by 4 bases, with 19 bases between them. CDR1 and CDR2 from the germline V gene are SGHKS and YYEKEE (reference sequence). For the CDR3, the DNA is TGTGCCAGTGCCTTGGGGAGCGGCGGGTACGAGCAGTACTTC. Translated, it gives CASALGSGGYEQYF.

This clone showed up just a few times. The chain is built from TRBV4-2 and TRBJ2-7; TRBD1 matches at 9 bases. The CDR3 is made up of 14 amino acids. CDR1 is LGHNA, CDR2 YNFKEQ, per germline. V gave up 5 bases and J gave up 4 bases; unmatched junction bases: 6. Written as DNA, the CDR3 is TGTGCCAGCAGCGGGGACAGGGTACGGTACGAGCAGTACTTC. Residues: CASSGDRVRYEQYF.